The 21 T cell receptor beta chains reported below all come from one sample, sequenced in a study of cytomegalovirus exposure and HLA in healthy donors. The PCR made use of 60 Vbeta and 13 Jbeta primers. Profiled with immunoSEQ multiplex PCR; TCRdb holds only in-frame clones, not every one. Among about 150,000 clones listed, approximately 60% were seen once. Material: PBMCs. All receptors come from a woman aged 55-75 years in good health and CMV-seropositive.

The V and J genes are TRBV10-3 and TRBJ2-1, with 9 bases matching TRBD1. The CDR3 covers 15 residues. Trimming removed 2 bases from V and 7 bases from J; junction bases left unmatched: 6. Germline V gene lookup returns CDR1 ENHRY and CDR2 SYGVKD. The CDR3 DNA follows: TGTGCCATCAGTGAGAGGACAGGGGTCGGGAATGAGCAGTTCTTC. Translation: CAISERTGVGNEQFF.

As for this clone: A read error is possible here, since a much larger clone lies one base away. The chain carries TRBV7-3 and TRBJ2-1; D possibly corresponds to TRBD2 (5 bases). V was clipped by 2 bases and J by 9 bases, with 5 bases between them. Germline-derived CDR1 and CDR2 are SGHTA and FQGTGA. This CDR3 region has 11 residues. The DNA of the CDR3 is TGTGCCAGCAGCTTAGGAGGTGAGCAGTTCTTC. Translation: CASSLGGEQFF.

This clone was detected only once. V is TRBV4-1 and J is TRBJ1-2; D is unresolved. Trimming pared 0 bases from V and 4 bases from J, leaving 21 bases between. CDR3 length equals 18 residues. Germline V CDR1 and CDR2: MGHRA, YSYEKL. Here the CDR3 DNA reads TGCGCCAGCAGCCAAGAGGGAGGGAAGGGAAATATCGTCTATGGCTACACCTTC. It encodes CASSQEGGKGNIVYGYTF.

CDR3 region: CASSLQGGNTEAFF. CDR3 sequence (DNA): TGTGCCAGCAGCCTACAGGGGGGGAACACTGAAGCTTTCTTT. V usage is TRBV7-2 and J usage is TRBJ1-1, with TRBD1 matching 8 bases. Germline trimming cut 5 bases from V and 1 base from J; bases unmatched to any gene: 3. CDR1 is SGHTA and CDR2 is FQGNSA in the germline V gene. The CDR3 sequence is 14 residues long.

V and J are TRBV27 and TRBJ2-7; tentative D call: TRBD1 (6 bases). The germline CDR1 and CDR2 sequences are MNHEY and SMNVEV (reference sequence). Trimming shortened V by 1 base and J by 2 bases, and 12 bases separated the two germline ends. The CDR3 extends over 15 amino acids. Here the CDR3 reads CASSLYSTGTYEQYF. The CDR3 coding sequence is TGTGCCAGCAGTTTATACTCAACAGGGACCTACGAGCAGTACTTC.

The rearrangement uses TRBV7-2 and TRBJ2-7, with D perhaps matching TRBD2 (5 bases). V lost 5 bases and J 3 bases, leaving 8 bases between the germline ends. Germline CDR1 and CDR2: SGHTA and FQGNSA. CDR3 length: 12 residues. The CDR3 DNA is TGTGCCAGCAGCCGAAGCGGCTACGAGCAGTACTTC. Amino acid sequence: CASSRSGYEQYF.

V and J are TRBV30 and TRBJ1-3, with 8 bases matching TRBD1. Trimming cost V 1 base and J 2 bases; bases outside gene matches: 7. The CDR3 length is 16 residues. CDR1 GTSNPN and CDR2 SVGIG come from the germline V gene (reference sequence). This chain's CDR3 is CAWSAQGVKAGNTIYF. The CDR3 DNA reads as TGTGCCTGGAGTGCACAGGGGGTTAAAGCTGGAAACACCATATATTTT.

The sample holds one count of this clone. The gene calls are TRBV7-2 and TRBJ2-3, with no clear D. This CDR3 region has 12 residues. CDR1 is SGHTA, CDR2 FQGNSA, per germline. Trimming left V 2 bases short and J 4 bases short, with 4 bases between. CDR3 sequence (DNA): TGTGCCAGCAGCTTACCAGCAGATACGCAGTATTTT. Translation: CASSLPADTQYF.

The chain carries TRBV4-2 and TRBJ2-5, with 9 bases matching TRBD1. The ends lost 0 bases at V and 4 bases at J; junction bases unmatched: 3. Germline assignment: CDR1 LGHNA and CDR2 YNFKEQ. CDR3 length: 15 residues. The chain's CDR3 is CASSQDLGQGETQYF. The CDR3 bases are TGTGCCAGCAGCCAAGATCTGGGACAGGGAGAGACCCAGTACTTC.

In this sample, this clone turned up once. The rearrangement links TRBV5-4 to TRBJ2-3; D is possibly TRBD1 (5 bases). With 0 bases removed from V and 2 bases from J, the gap between germline ends came to 10 bases. Per the germline V gene, CDR1 is SGHNT and CDR2 is YYREEE (reference sequence). The CDR3 length is 15 residues. This CDR3 reads CASSLGLTDTDTQYF. As DNA, the CDR3 is TGTGCCAGCAGCTTGGGCCTGACAGACACAGATACGCAGTATTTT.

V is TRBV7-6 and J is TRBJ2-7, with TRBD2 matching 9 bases. The germline V gene encodes CDR1 SGHVS and CDR2 FNYEAQ. This CDR3 region has 14 residues. Trimming at V came to 5 bases and at J to 5 bases, leaving 7 bases not matched to a gene. The CDR3 DNA follows: TGTGCCAGCAGCCCAGGGACTAGCAGTGACGAGCAGTACTTC. Residues: CASSPGTSSDEQYF.

The chain joins TRBV4-1 to TRBJ2-5; a possible D gene is TRBD1 (5 bases). The germline V gene has CDR1 MGHRA and CDR2 YSYEKL. The CDR3 consists of 16 residues. V was clipped by 0 bases and J by 5 bases, with 16 bases between them. CDR3 nucleotides: TGCGCCAGCAGCCAAGATCGGGTAGGGGTACGGGAGACCCAGTACTTC. It encodes CASSQDRVGVRETQYF.

This clone was picked up one time. The genes are TRBV19 and TRBJ2-1, with 8 bases aligning to TRBD2. Trimming took 7 bases from V and 9 from J; bases not matched to a gene: 11. This CDR3 comprises 14 residues. In germline, CDR1 is LNHDA, CDR2 SQIVND (reference sequence). CDR3 in DNA: TGTGCCAGTAACCCGGGACTAGTTCTAAGTGAGCAGTTCTTC. Its protein product is CASNPGLVLSEQFF.

Comment on this clone: No DNA is shown, since the ends of the CDR3 on it are uncertain; the CDR3 is the one TCRdb lists. This sequence joins TRBV27 and TRBJ1-1. A total of 13 residues make up the CDR3, ends included. CDR1 is MNHEY, CDR2 SMNVEV, per germline (reference sequence). CDR3 amino acids: CASSSSGDTEAFF.

The V gene is TRBV11-2, the J gene TRBJ2-2, with a tentative D call TRBD2 (6 bases). Trimming took off 4 bases at V and 4 bases at J, with 22 bases between the two ends. The CDR3 is 18 amino acids. Germline lookup yields CDR1 SGHAT and CDR2 FQNNGV. CDR3 nucleotide sequence: TGTGCCAGCAGCTCCCCGCTGGGGGGAGCGGTCGGCACCGGGGAGCTGTTTTTT. Protein product: CASSSPLGGAVGTGELFF.

Worth noting for this clone: Other DNA sequences in this sample translate to the same CDR3. The CDR3 region has the DNA TGTGCCAGCAGTCCGGGATCTTCCTACGAGCAGTACTTC. It specifies CASSPGSSYEQYF. This chain links TRBV6-5 with TRBJ2-7; a weak D match, TRBD2 (5 bases). The CDR3 loop spans 13 amino acids. V was clipped by 5 bases and J by 1 base, with 9 bases between them. Germline CDR1 reads MNHEY; CDR2 reads SVGAGI.

The chain has TRBV28 and TRBJ2-7, with TRBD1 matching 9 bases. V lost 6 bases to trimming and J lost 5 bases; unmatched junction nucleotides: 8. The CDR3 sequence is 14 residues long. Germline lookup yields CDR1 MDHEN and CDR2 SYDVKM. CDR3 sequence: CASRAGTGLNEQYF. The CDR3 nucleotides are TGTGCCAGCAGGGCCGGGACAGGGCTGAACGAGCAGTACTTC.

This clone was seen just once. This chain uses TRBV9 with TRBJ2-7, with TRBD2 as a possible D gene (6 bases). V was trimmed by 3 bases and J by 7 bases, leaving 17 bases between them. CDR1 is SGDLS and CDR2 is YYNGEE in the germline V gene. This CDR3 contains 14 residues. CDR3 bases: TGTGCCAGCAGCGAGGGACTGAGTGATAGGGAGCAGTACTTC. Translated, it gives CASSEGLSDREQYF.

The gene calls are TRBV29-1 and TRBJ2-2; D gene unclear. The germline V gene encodes CDR1 SQVTM and CDR2 ANQGSEA. V shed 6 bases and J shed 5 bases, with 13 bases lying between them. The CDR3 has 13 amino acids. Here the CDR3 DNA reads TGCAGCGTCTCTAGAAGATCGACCGGGGAGCTGTTTTTT. Residues: CSVSRRSTGELFF.

This rearrangement joins TRBV7-6 to TRBJ2-1; possible D gene TRBD2, 5 bases. The CDR3 is 17 amino acids. Germline V CDR1 and CDR2: SGHVS, FNYEAQ. The V end was cut by 1 base, the J end by 4 bases, with 17 bases between. In DNA form, the CDR3 reads TGTGCCAGCAGCTTAGATGACTCGGGCCCGGGGTACAATGAGCAGTTCTTC. It is translated as CASSLDDSGPGYNEQFF. Supplemented by reference TRBV7-6 and TRBJ2-1, the full variable domain reads GAGVSQSPRYKVTKRGQDVALRCDPISGHVSLYWYRQALGQGPEFLTYFNYEAQQDKSGLPNDRFSAERPEGSISTLTIQRTEQRDSAMYRCASSLDDSGPGYNEQFFGPGTRLTVL.

This clone was found a few times. The same CDR3 is also encoded by other DNA sequences in this sample. This sequence joins TRBV5-1 and TRBJ1-2, with a weak D call TRBD1 (5 bases). Germline V gives CDR1 SGHRS, CDR2 YFSETQ. The CDR3 totals 14 residues. V lost 4 bases to trimming and J lost 8 bases, with 18 bases between them. The CDR3: CASSPDRGAGGYTF. The DNA for the CDR3 is TGCGCCAGCAGCCCCGACCGAGGGGCGGGGGGCTACACCTTC.